This T cell receptor (beta chain) came from a study of blood T cell repertoires in COVID-19. Turning to the study itself: The cDNA or gDNA used as material had been derived from T cells, B-cell-depleted T cells, or PBMCs.

Libraries were prepared by immunoSEQ multiplex PCR; TCRdb keeps only in-frame clonotypes and omits some of them. The sample has around 310,000 clones; under 90% are singletons. Germline V gene lookup returns CDR1 SNHLY and CDR2 FYNNEI. Unmatched junction bases numbered 8, after V lost 6 bases and J lost 5 bases. This CDR3 is 15 amino acids long. Adults between roughly 18 and 95 years of age took part from some 25 US areas. Recovered status in Cohort 3 required two negative PCRs, clearance, or symptom resolution. This clone turned up a few times. This TCR was recovered from a woman between 25 and 40 years old who had recovered from COVID-19. The chain is built from TRBV2 and TRBJ2-1; 9 positions match TRBD2. The specimen sequenced was PBMCs or T cells enriched from blood (not recorded which). The CDR3 spells CASRVTSGGHNEQFF. The CDR3 DNA reads as TGTGCCAGCAGGGTGACTAGCGGAGGGCACAATGAGCAGTTCTTC.